The TCR beta chain under discussion was sequenced for a study of T cell responses to AZD1222 COVID-19 vaccine. Only in-frame clones appear in the TCRdb table, and some are missing; sequencing was by immunoSEQ multiplex PCR. The repertoire has 90,000 to 150,000 clones, 91% of them found once; the top ten carry approximately 4.2%. This CDR3 spans 12 amino acids. Germline assignment: CDR1 GTSNPN and CDR2 SVGIG (reference sequence). The V end lost 2 bases, the J end lost 8 bases, and 10 bases lay between the germline ends. This material consisted of peripheral blood, taken on day 0 of AZD1222 vaccination. The rearrangement links TRBV30 to TRBJ2-1, with D unresolved. The receptor comes from an adult in good health. CDR3 region: CAWSSYGYEQFF. The CDR3 region has the DNA TGTGCCTGGAGTAGTTATGGGTATGAGCAGTTCTTC. Combining the CDR3 with reference TRBV30 and TRBJ2-1 gives the whole variable domain SQTIHQWPATLVQPVGSPLSLECTVEGTSNPNLYWYRQAAGRGLQLLFYSVGIGQISSEVPQNLSASRPQDRQFILSSKKLLLSDSGFYLCAWSSYGYEQFFGPGTRLTVL.